The rows below give T cell receptor beta chains drawn from one sample of a study of blood T cell repertoires in COVID-19. Libraries were prepared by immunoSEQ multiplex PCR; TCRdb keeps only in-frame clonotypes and omits some of them. The sample shows 60,000 to 85,000 clones, 80% of them seen only once. The sequenced sample was peripheral blood. The receptors here all came from a human donor in a cohort sampled during active COVID-19. Each CDR3 is given with its conserved first and last residue. A D gene is named only where the DNA matches it firmly. Clone size is given for some rows only: seen once, a few or many times, or a class if the clone is expanded.

TRBJ2-6 | TRBD1 | TRBV4-1 | few | TGCGCCAGCAGCCGGGACAGCTCTGGGGCCAACGTCCTGACTTTC | CASSRDSSGANVLTF
TRBJ2-3 | TRBD2 | TRBV6-2/TRBV6-3 | . | TGTGCCAGCAGTTACTCCCTACTAGCGGGAGGGAGACTTAGCACAGATACGCAGTATTTT | CASSYSLLAGGRLSTDTQYF
TRBJ2-5 | TRBD2 | TRBV5-6 | many | TGTGCCAGCAGCCGTATAGCGGGGGGGACTCAAGAGACCCAGTACTTC | CASSRIAGGTQETQYF
TRBJ2-5 | TRBD2 | TRBV7-2 | . | TGTGCCAGCAGCTTAGCCCGGGAGGCCAGGGAGACCCAGTACTTC | CASSLAREARETQYF
TRBJ2-3 | TRBD2 | TRBV19 | . | TGTGCCAGTAGTACGGGGGGGGGCAGCACAGATACGCAGTATTTT | CASSTGGGSTDTQYF
TRBJ2-5 | TRBD1 | TRBV27 | . | TGTGCCAGCAGTTTAAGGCTGTCCGGGACAGAATATAGAGAGACCCAGTACTTC | CASSLRLSGTEYRETQYF
TRBJ1-5 | TRBD1 | TRBV28 | . | TGTGCCAGCAGCCGGGACAGAAATCAGCCCCAGCATTTT | CASSRDRNQPQHF
TRBJ2-5 | . | TRBV18 | . | TGTGCCAGCTCTCCTCAAGAGACCCAGTACTTC | CASSPQETQYF
TRBJ2-3 | TRBD2 | TRBV19 | . | TGTGCCAGTAGTAGGCGGACTAGCGGGAGAACAGATACGCAGTATTTT | CASSRRTSGRTDTQYF
TRBJ2-7 | . | TRBV11-2 | . | TGTGCCAGCAGCCCCCAGACAGGAGTTTACGAGCAGTACTTC | CASSPQTGVYEQYF
TRBJ1-6 | . | TRBV7-3 | . | TGTGCCAGCAGCTCTACATACTCCCCTAACAGGGTCTCACCCCTCCACTTT | CASSSTYSPNRVSPLHF
TRBJ1-2 | . | TRBV18 | . | TGTGCCAGCTCACCCCTACAGGGAGACTATGGCTACACCTTC | CASSPLQGDYGYTF
TRBJ2-1 | . | TRBV24-1 | . | TGTGCCACCAGTGGGCGAGGGAGTTTTTTCGAGAATGAGCAGTTCTTC | CATSGRGSFFENEQFF
TRBJ2-3 | TRBD1 | TRBV9 | . | TGTGCCAGCAGCCTCCGGACAGGGCCCACAGATACGCAGTATTTT | CASSLRTGPTDTQYF
TRBJ2-5 | TRBD2 | TRBV7-6 | once | TGTGCCAGCAGCTTAGTGATAGGACTAGCGGGAGGAGAGACCCAGTACTTC | CASSLVIGLAGGETQYF
TRBJ1-1 | . | TRBV5-1 | . | TGCGCCAGCGGCAGGGTAAACACTGAAGCTTTCTTT | CASGRVNTEAFF
TRBJ1-3 | . | TRBV10-1 | many | TGCGCCAGCAGTGGAGTGAGGCTGGGTCGTTACACCATATATTTT | CASSGVRLGRYTIYF
TRBJ2-1 | . | TRBV27 | . | TGTGCCAGCAGTTTAAGGGGAAATGAGCAGTTCTTC | CASSLRGNEQFF
TRBJ1-5 | . | TRBV2 | . | TGTGCCAGCAGTGGACAGATTATTAGCAATCAGCCCCAGCATTTT | CASSGQIISNQPQHF
TRBJ1-1 | . | TRBV12-3/TRBV12-4 | . | TGTGCCAGCAGTGTGGGAGGGCACCTTGAAGCTTTCTTT | CASSVGGHLEAFF
TRBJ2-6 | TRBD1 | TRBV18 | . | TGTGCCAGCTCACCACCGGGACAGGGTTACGGGGCCAACGTCCTGACTTTC | CASSPPGQGYGANVLTF
TRBJ2-3 | TRBD2 | TRBV3-1/TRBV3-2 | . | TGTGCCAGCAGCCAAAGGTTGCTAGCGGGTGCTCTGTATTTT | CASSQRLLAGALYF